A single T cell receptor (beta chain) is shown here with its context. With 60 Vbeta and 13 Jbeta primers, the PCR was carried out. Method: immunoSEQ multiplex PCR; TCRdb's copy keeps in-frame clones and lacks some. Of 75,000 to 80,000 clones in the sample, 60% to 85% were seen once. This sample was taken from a study of cytomegalovirus exposure and HLA in healthy donors. V lost 2 bases, J lost 11 bases, and 14 bases stayed unmatched. Germline values: CDR1 MNHNY, CDR2 SVGAGI (reference sequence). The CDR3 is made up of 16 amino acids. The specimen was PBMCs. The receptor was isolated from a man aged 40-49 years in good health and CMV-seronegative. The chain uses TRBV6-6 and TRBJ2-3; 9 positions match TRBD2. For the CDR3, the DNA is TGTGCCAGCAGTTACGTGGCGGGAGGGCCCTGGTGGGGGCAGTATTTT. Protein: CASSYVAGGPWWGQYF.